Given below is one TCR beta chain in context. Original methodology: Reference gene primer amplification gave nucleated cell count estimates. Only in-frame clones appear in the TCRdb table, and some are missing; sequencing was by immunoSEQ multiplex PCR. The V and J calls and clone size are taken from that table; D and trimming were inferred from the DNA. The profile shows 140,000 to 150,000 clones, roughly 89% of them singletons. Recruitment covered roughly 24 US areas and drew participants whose ages spanned about 18 to 90 years. Among Cohort 3 donors, those recovered had two negative PCRs, clearance, or symptom resolution. This sample was included in a study of blood T cell repertoires in COVID-19. At the level of the study: Nucleic acid was either cDNA or gDNA, and it came from T cells, B-cell-depleted T cells, or PBMCs.

The CDR3 sequence is 14 residues long. Per the germline V gene, CDR1 is KGHSH and CDR2 is LQKENI. Between the trimmed V and J ends, which lost 4 bases and 4 bases, there was a span of 11 bases. Sequencing was done on a sample of PBMCs or T cells enriched from blood (not recorded which). The V and J genes are TRBV18 and TRBJ1-5; D not resolved. This TCR was recovered from a man aged 45 to 65 who had recovered from COVID-19. DNA of the CDR3: TGTGCCAGCTCACAGTCCGGGAAAAATCAGCCCCAGCATTTT. Translating gives CASSQSGKNQPQHF.